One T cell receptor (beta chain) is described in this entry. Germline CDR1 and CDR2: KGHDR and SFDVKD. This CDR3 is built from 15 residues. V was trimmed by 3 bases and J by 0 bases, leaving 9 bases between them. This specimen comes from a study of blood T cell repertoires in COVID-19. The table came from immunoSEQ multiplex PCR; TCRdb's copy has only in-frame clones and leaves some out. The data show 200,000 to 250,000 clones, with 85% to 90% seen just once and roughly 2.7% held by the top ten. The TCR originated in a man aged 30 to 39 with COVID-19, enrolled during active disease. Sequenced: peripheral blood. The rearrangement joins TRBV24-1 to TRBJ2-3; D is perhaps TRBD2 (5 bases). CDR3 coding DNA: TGTGCCACCAGTGATAGCGGAACTAGCACAGATACGCAGTATTTT. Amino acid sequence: CATSDSGTSTDTQYF.